A selection of T cell receptor beta chains follows, all from one sample in a study of beta chain features in type 1 diabetes. Method: immunoSEQ multiplex PCR; TCRdb's copy keeps in-frame clones and lacks some. The sample has roughly 260,000 clones, approximately 20% seen once. Sequencing input: naive CD4+ T cells from blood. The origin of the receptors is a middle-aged woman with type 1 diabetes. The CDR3 runs from the conserved cysteine through the conserved F or W. A D gene is named only where the DNA matches it firmly. Not every row has a clone size; where given, it reads once, few, many or a size class.

>few|12|TRBD1|TRBJ2-3|TRBV7-2
CASSQGVDTQYF
TGTGCCAGCAGCCAGGGGGTAGATACGCAGTATTTT
>.|15|TRBD1|TRBJ1-6|TRBV7-9
CASTLGQGQNSPLHF
TGTGCCAGCACCTTAGGCCAGGGACAGAACTCACCCCTCCACTTT
>few|18|TRBD2|TRBJ2-1|TRBV19
CASSGGLAGGYSYNEQFF
TGTGCCAGTAGTGGGGGACTAGCGGGAGGATATTCCTACAATGAGCAGTTCTTC
>.|14|.|TRBJ2-1|TRBV28
CASSLTGIYNEQFF
TGTGCCAGCAGTTTAACCGGGATCTACAATGAGCAGTTCTTC
>few|14|.|TRBJ2-5|TRBV5-4
CASSLATNQETQYF
TGTGCCAGCAGCTTGGCGACTAATCAAGAGACCCAGTACTTC
>.|14|TRBD1|TRBJ2-2|TRBV7-9
CASRRQGETGELFF
TGTGCCAGCAGGCGACAGGGGGAGACCGGGGAGCTGTTTTTT
>.|14|TRBD1|TRBJ1-2|TRBV15
CATSFLEGALGYTF
TGTGCCACCAGCTTCCTTGAGGGGGCTCTTGGCTACACCTTC
>.|14|TRBD1|TRBJ2-1|TRBV4-2
CASSQDDRGGEQFF
TGTGCCAGCAGCCAAGATGACAGGGGTGGTGAGCAGTTCTTC
>.|13|.|TRBJ2-7|TRBV5-1
CASSLDREYEQYF
TGCGCCAGCAGCTTGGACAGGGAGTACGAGCAGTACTTC
>few|16|.|TRBJ2-2|TRBV7-9
CASSLLAAGKPGELFF
TGTGCCAGCAGCTTACTGGCCGCAGGGAAGCCCGGGGAGCTGTTTTTT
>few|12|.|TRBJ1-5|TRBV29-1
CSVASTNQPQHF
TGCAGCGTTGCCAGTACCAATCAGCCCCAGCATTTT
>.|13|.|TRBJ1-1|TRBV29-1
CSGKLPMNTEAFF
TGCAGCGGTAAACTACCTATGAACACTGAAGCTTTCTTT
>few|12|.|TRBJ2-2|TRBV29-1
CSVGQNTGELFF
TGCAGCGTTGGTCAGAACACCGGGGAGCTGTTTTTT
>few|14|.|TRBJ2-1|TRBV4-1
CASSQDLGGEKQFF
TGCGCCAGCAGCCAAGATCTAGGGGGGGAGAAGCAGTTCTTC
>.|11|.|TRBJ1-1|TRBV18
CASSPDSVAFF
TGTGCCAGCTCACCTGACAGTGTAGCTTTCTTT
>few|14|TRBD1|TRBJ2-7|TRBV29-1
CSVDTGTGWYEQYF
TGCAGCGTTGATACCGGGACAGGGTGGTACGAGCAGTACTTC
>few|12|.|TRBJ2-1|TRBV29-1
CSATGSYNEQFF
TGCAGCGCAACAGGTTCCTACAATGAGCAGTTCTTC
>few|15|TRBD1|TRBJ2-5|TRBV19
CASSGPGTVQETQYF
TGTGCCAGTAGTGGCCCCGGGACAGTACAAGAGACCCAGTACTTC
>.|14|.|TRBJ1-5|TRBV5-4
CASSLDRSNQPQHF
TGTGCCAGCAGCTTGGATAGAAGCAATCAGCCCCAGCATTTT
>few|14|.|TRBJ1-1|TRBV9
CASSPHGEETEAFF
TGTGCCAGCAGCCCCCATGGGGAGGAGACTGAAGCTTTCTTT
>.|18|TRBD2|TRBJ2-3|TRBV4-3
CASSQHPGLAGAADTQYF
TGCGCCAGCAGCCAACACCCGGGACTAGCGGGAGCAGCAGATACGCAGTATTTT
>.|14|TRBD2|TRBJ2-7|TRBV28
CASKLGTSKYEQYF
TGTGCCAGCAAACTCGGGACTAGCAAGTACGAGCAGTACTTC
>few|13|.|TRBJ1-3|TRBV7-8
CASSSERGGTIYF
TGTGCCAGCAGCTCAGAACGCGGGGGCACCATATATTTT
>.|10|.|TRBJ2-1|TRBV29-1
CSAGYNEQFF
TGCAGCGCCGGCTACAATGAGCAGTTCTTC
>few|16|TRBD2|TRBJ2-2|TRBV9
CASSAGLAVNGGELFF
TGTGCCAGCAGCGCGGGACTAGCGGTGAACGGCGGGGAGCTGTTTTTT
>few|12|.|TRBJ2-1|TRBV28
CASRVQGNEQFF
TGTGCCAGCAGAGTCCAGGGGAATGAGCAGTTCTTC
>few|13|.|TRBJ2-7|TRBV29-1
CSVRLGVGYEQYF
TGCAGCGTTAGACTCGGGGTAGGCTACGAGCAGTACTTC
>.|17|TRBD2|TRBJ2-1|TRBV5-6
CASSFWASGGAPHEQFF
TGTGCCAGCAGCTTTTGGGCTAGCGGGGGGGCCCCCCATGAGCAGTTCTTC
>.|15|TRBD2|TRBJ2-1|TRBV25-1
CALNAGGRSYNEQFF
TGTGCCCTCAACGCGGGGGGCAGGTCCTACAATGAGCAGTTCTTC
>few|16|TRBD1|TRBJ2-5|TRBV7-2
CASSPGDRGLQETQYF
TGTGCCAGCAGCCCCGGGGACAGGGGCCTTCAAGAGACCCAGTACTTC
>few|14|.|TRBJ1-5|TRBV18
CASSPPPGNQPQHF
TGTGCCAGCTCACCACCGCCAGGCAATCAGCCCCAGCATTTT
>.|15|.|TRBJ1-5|TRBV27
CASSRLRGSNQPQHF
TGTGCCAGCAGCAGACTCAGGGGTAGCAATCAGCCCCAGCATTTT
>few|14|TRBD1|TRBJ1-2|TRBV9
CASSVGQGARGYTF
TGTGCCAGCAGCGTAGGGCAGGGGGCGAGAGGCTACACCTTC
>few|12|TRBD1|TRBJ1-4|TRBV29-1
CSAGTGGEKLFF
TGCAGCGCCGGGACAGGGGGAGAAAAACTGTTTTTT
>.|18|TRBD1|TRBJ2-4|TRBV9
CASSVGTGGAVAKNIQYF
TGTGCCAGCAGCGTCGGGACAGGGGGCGCAGTAGCCAAAAACATTCAGTACTTC
>.|15|.|TRBJ2-2|TRBV28
CASSLSSRYTGELFF
TGTGCCAGCAGTTTAAGTAGTCGGTACACCGGGGAGCTGTTTTTT
>few|23|.|TRBJ2-4|TRBV29-1
CSAVQQGSFNRVGESLAKNIQYF
TGCAGCGCCGTCCAGCAGGGGAGTTTCAACCGAGTCGGGGAGTCCCTAGCCAAAAACATTCAGTACTTC
>few|17|.|TRBJ2-1|TRBV28
CASSLFRPGLSYNEQFF
TGTGCCAGCAGTCTCTTCAGGCCGGGACTTTCCTACAATGAGCAGTTCTTC
>.|21|TRBD2|TRBJ2-7|TRBV30
CAWSVLGPRVAGVPLSYEQYF
TGTGCCTGGAGTGTACTTGGTCCGAGGGTAGCGGGAGTCCCCCTCTCCTACGAGCAGTACTTC
>few|13|.|TRBJ2-7|TRBV7-9
CASRGAGGYEQYF
TGTGCCTCCAGGGGGGCGGGGGGCTACGAGCAGTACTTC
>.|15|.|TRBJ2-2|TRBV7-9
CASTWASANTGELFF
TGTGCCAGCACCTGGGCGTCCGCGAACACCGGGGAGCTGTTTTTT
>few|16|TRBD2|TRBJ2-5|TRBV5-4
CASSSGLAGVTETQYF
TGTGCCAGCAGCTCGGGACTAGCGGGAGTCACGGAGACCCAGTACTTC
>few|15|.|TRBJ1-1|TRBV15
CATSREADLNTEAFF
TGTGCCACCAGCAGAGAGGCGGATTTGAACACTGAAGCTTTCTTT
>.|14|TRBD2|TRBJ2-5|TRBV6-6
CASRTSGVQETQYF
TGTGCCAGCAGGACTAGCGGGGTACAAGAGACCCAGTACTTC
>few|13|.|TRBJ1-1|TRBV14
CASSPASGTEAFF
TGTGCCAGCAGCCCTGCGTCCGGCACTGAAGCTTTCTTT
>few|15|.|TRBJ1-2|TRBV2
CASSEGAWDTYGYTF
TGTGCCAGCAGTGAAGGCGCATGGGACACTTATGGCTACACCTTC
>.|15|.|TRBJ1-5|TRBV2
CASSELQGGDQPQHF
TGTGCCAGCAGTGAATTGCAGGGCGGGGATCAGCCCCAGCATTTT
>few|14|.|TRBJ2-3|TRBV7-2
CASSANRVPDTQYF
TGTGCCAGCAGCGCTAACAGGGTCCCAGATACGCAGTATTTT
>few|15|.|TRBJ2-1|TRBV7-9
CASSPRGSSYNEQFF
TGTGCCAGCAGCCCAAGAGGGAGCTCCTACAATGAGCAGTTCTTC
>few|12|.|TRBJ1-2|TRBV6-6
CASASGDYGYTF
TGTGCCAGCGCATCAGGGGACTATGGCTACACCTTC
>.|16|.|TRBJ2-1|TRBV4-3
CASSQDLSGSYNEQFF
TGCGCCAGCAGCCAAGATTTAAGCGGGTCCTACAATGAGCAGTTCTTC
>.|15|.|TRBJ2-1|TRBV9
CASSRYGSSYNEQFF
TGTGCCAGCAGTCGGTACGGGAGCTCCTACAATGAGCAGTTCTTC
>once|16|TRBD1|TRBJ2-3|TRBV7-6
CASSPGPTGGSDTQYF
TGTGCCAGCAGCCCAGGCCCGACAGGGGGCAGCGATACGCAGTATTTT
>.|16|.|TRBJ1-4|TRBV15
CATSRGSGEINEKLFF
TGTGCCACCAGCAGAGGAAGCGGGGAGATTAATGAAAAACTGTTTTTT
>few|13|.|TRBJ2-1|TRBV19
CASRRPGGNEQFF
TGTGCCAGTAGGAGACCCGGAGGCAATGAGCAGTTCTTC
>few|14|.|TRBJ2-5|TRBV15
CATSRGQAPVTQYF
TGTGCCACCAGCAGAGGGCAGGCGCCTGTGACCCAGTACTTC
>once|12|.|TRBJ1-1|TRBV28
CASREGTSEAFF
TGTGCCAGCAGGGAAGGGACATCCGAAGCTTTCTTT
>.|17|TRBD1|TRBJ2-5|TRBV27
CASLRYRDSRSQETQYF
TGTGCCAGCTTGAGATATCGGGACAGTCGGTCCCAAGAGACCCAGTACTTC